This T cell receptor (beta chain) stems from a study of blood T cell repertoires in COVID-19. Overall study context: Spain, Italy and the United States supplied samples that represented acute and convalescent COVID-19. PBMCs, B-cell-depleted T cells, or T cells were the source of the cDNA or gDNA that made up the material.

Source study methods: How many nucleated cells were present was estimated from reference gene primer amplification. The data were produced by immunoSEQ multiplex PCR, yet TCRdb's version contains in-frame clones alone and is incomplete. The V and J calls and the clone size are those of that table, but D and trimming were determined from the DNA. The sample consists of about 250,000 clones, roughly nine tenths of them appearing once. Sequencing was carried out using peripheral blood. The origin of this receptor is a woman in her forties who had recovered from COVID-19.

The CDR3 sequence: CASSYTQSSYEQYF. In nucleotides, the CDR3 is TGTGCCAGCAGTTACACACAGAGCTCCTACGAGCAGTACTTC. The chain combines TRBV6-5 with TRBJ2-7; the D is unclear. V lost 2 bases to trimming and J lost 0 bases, with 8 bases between them. This CDR3 has 14 residues. Germline assignment: CDR1 MNHEY and CDR2 SVGAGI.